This T cell receptor beta chain was profiled in a study of T cell responses to AZD1222 COVID-19 vaccine. Concerning this clone: Its antigen is currently unknown.

Study results and limitations: It was only after the peak T cell response that any repertoires were sampled. Among the donors, most were white British and more were female, and clonal diversity was possibly underestimated.

Generated by immunoSEQ multiplex PCR, the TCRdb table keeps only in-frame clones and is missing some. The table has about 160,000 clones, around 95% seen once. CDR1 SEHNR and CDR2 FQNEAQ come from the germline V gene (reference sequence). The CDR3 runs to 13 residues. V was cut by 5 bases and J by 1 base, with 8 bases left in between. The J gene is TRBJ1-1, the V gene TRBV7-9; no firm D call. The sequences come from peripheral blood, collected on day 0 of AZD1222 vaccination. The TCR comes from an adult in good health. CDR3 protein: CASSEQRNTEAFF. DNA of the CDR3: TGTGCCAGCAGCGAACAGAGGAACACTGAAGCTTTCTTT.